A selection of T cell receptor beta chains follows, all from one sample in a study of blood T cell repertoires in COVID-19. Sequencing was performed with immunoSEQ multiplex PCR; in TCRdb, only in-frame clones are kept and a portion is missing. Of 140,000 to 150,000 clones listed, around four fifths are singletons. Source material: PBMCs or T cells enriched from blood (not recorded which). The receptors derive from a woman aged 45-65 years who had recovered from COVID-19. Each CDR3 is given with its conserved first and last residue. A D gene is named only where the DNA matches it firmly. A clone size is listed for some rows: how often the clone was seen (once, few, many), or a class if it is expanded.

CDR3: CASSPKPRVGNEQFF; DNA: TGTGCCAGCAGCCCTAAGCCCAGGGTGGGCAATGAGCAGTTCTTC; J: TRBJ2-1; V: TRBV7-9; size: NA; D: NA
CDR3: CATSAGGSNSPLHF; DNA: TGTGCCACCAGTGCTGGGGGGTCTAATTCACCCCTCCACTTT; J: TRBJ1-6; V: TRBV24-1; size: NA; D: NA
CDR3: CASSQDRGGHGYTF; DNA: TGCGCCAGCAGCCAAGACAGGGGTGGGCATGGCTACACCTTC; J: TRBJ1-2; V: TRBV5-1; size: NA; D: TRBD1
CDR3: CASTPYVGEGVTQHF; DNA: TGTGCCAGCACGCCATATGTGGGGGAGGGTGTGACCCAGCATTTT; J: TRBJ1-5; V: TRBV6-5; size: NA; D: NA
CDR3: CASSLERVGNSFGNTIYF; DNA: TGTGCCAGCAGTTTAGAGAGAGTGGGCAACAGTTTTGGAAACACCATATATTTT; J: TRBJ1-3; V: TRBV28; size: NA; D: NA
CDR3: CASSSGTSGVLSTDTQYF; DNA: TGTGCCAGCAGCTCCGGGACTAGCGGGGTCCTTAGCACAGATACGCAGTATTTT; J: TRBJ2-3; V: TRBV7-3; size: few; D: TRBD2
CDR3: CASIDRGLFNSPLHF; DNA: TGCGCCAGCATCGACAGGGGGCTATTTAATTCACCCCTCCACTTT; J: TRBJ1-6; V: TRBV23-1; size: few; D: TRBD1
CDR3: CASSVEILTSVDTQYF; DNA: TGTGCCAGCAGCGTAGAGATCCTTACTAGCGTAGATACGCAGTATTTT; J: TRBJ2-3; V: TRBV9; size: NA; D: TRBD2
CDR3: CASSLDPGQGGYTF; DNA: TGTGCCAGCAGCTTAGATCCAGGGCAGGGAGGCTACACCTTC; J: TRBJ1-2; V: TRBV7-2; size: many; D: NA
CDR3: CASSPATGIPEAFF; DNA: TGTGCCAGCAGTCCAGCCACAGGGATCCCTGAAGCTTTCTTT; J: TRBJ1-1; V: TRBV28; size: NA; D: NA
CDR3: CASCLSLAGGQETQYF; DNA: TGTGCCAGCTGCTTGTCACTAGCGGGGGGTCAAGAGACCCAGTACTTC; J: TRBJ2-5; V: TRBV7-9; size: NA; D: TRBD2
CDR3: CASSYGTGVTGELFF; DNA: TGTGCCAGCAGCTATGGGACAGGGGTGACCGGGGAGCTGTTTTTT; J: TRBJ2-2; V: TRBV11-2; size: NA; D: TRBD1
CDR3: CASNPLAGVTDTQYF; DNA: TGTGCCAGCAACCCCCTAGCGGGGGTTACAGATACGCAGTATTTT; J: TRBJ2-3; V: TRBV2; size: NA; D: TRBD2
CDR3: CASSLGGESYNEQFF; DNA: TGTGCCAGCAGCTTAGGCGGGGAAAGCTACAATGAGCAGTTCTTC; J: TRBJ2-1; V: TRBV13; size: once; D: NA
CDR3: CASSEGQAPYEQYF; DNA: TGTGCCAGCAGTGAGGGACAGGCACCCTACGAGCAGTACTTC; J: TRBJ2-7; V: TRBV2; size: few; D: TRBD1
CDR3: CASSERRTGLNTNEKLFF; DNA: TGTGCCAGCTCCGAACGTCGGACAGGGTTAAATACGAATGAAAAACTGTTTTTT; J: TRBJ1-4; V: TRBV18; size: few; D: TRBD1
CDR3: CAWSRSREQYF; DNA: TGTGCCTGGAGTAGGTCGAGGGAGCAGTACTTC; J: TRBJ2-7; V: TRBV30; size: NA; D: NA
CDR3: CASSLFGQGISGNTIYF; DNA: TGTGCCAGCAGTTTATTTGGACAGGGCATCTCTGGAAACACCATATATTTT; J: TRBJ1-3; V: TRBV28; size: few; D: TRBD1
CDR3: CASSLTGPTEAFF; DNA: TGTGCCAGCAGTTTAACAGGGCCCACTGAAGCTTTCTTT; J: TRBJ1-1; V: TRBV7-6; size: NA; D: NA
CDR3: CASSLARLGVNEQFF; DNA: TGTGCCAGCAGCTTAGCGCGGCTAGGCGTCAATGAGCAGTTCTTC; J: TRBJ2-1; V: TRBV7-8; size: NA; D: NA
CDR3: CASSQTSGGASEQFF; DNA: TGTGCCAGCAGCCAGACTAGCGGGGGGGCCAGTGAGCAGTTCTTC; J: TRBJ2-1; V: TRBV3-1/TRBV3-2; size: NA; D: TRBD2
CDR3: CASSIQGEYEQYF; DNA: TGTGCCAGTAGTATCCAGGGGGAGTACGAGCAGTACTTC; J: TRBJ2-7; V: TRBV19; size: NA; D: TRBD1
CDR3: CSATGITMNTEAFF; DNA: TGCAGCGCGACCGGGATTACCATGAACACTGAAGCTTTCTTT; J: TRBJ1-1; V: TRBV29-1; size: NA; D: NA
CDR3: CASSARGMNTEAFF; DNA: TGTGCCAGCAGTGCGCGGGGGATGAACACTGAAGCTTTCTTT; J: TRBJ1-1; V: TRBV2; size: once; D: NA
CDR3: CASSYSPNTEAFF; DNA: TGTGCCAGCAGCTACAGCCCGAACACTGAAGCTTTCTTT; J: TRBJ1-1; V: TRBV28; size: NA; D: NA
CDR3: CASRSGGGGYTF; DNA: TGTGCCAGCAGGTCAGGGGGTGGTGGCTACACCTTC; J: TRBJ1-2; V: TRBV28; size: NA; D: TRBD1
CDR3: CASSQAGQAYEQYF; DNA: TGTGCCAGCAGCCAGGCGGGACAGGCCTACGAGCAGTACTTC; J: TRBJ2-7; V: TRBV3-1/TRBV3-2; size: NA; D: TRBD1
CDR3: CASSEDGGSTDTQYF; DNA: TGTGCCAGCAGTGAAGACGGAGGGAGCACAGATACGCAGTATTTT; J: TRBJ2-3; V: TRBV6-1; size: NA; D: NA
CDR3: CASSLDPTSSRKTQYF; DNA: TGCGCCAGCAGCTTGGACCCTACTAGCTCCAGGAAGACCCAGTACTTC; J: TRBJ2-5; V: TRBV5-1; size: NA; D: NA
CDR3: CASSQRIGRGNTEAFF; DNA: TGTGCCAGCAGCCAAAGGATTGGACGGGGGAACACTGAAGCTTTCTTT; J: TRBJ1-1; V: TRBV14; size: few; D: NA
CDR3: CASSLDRSSTDTQYF; DNA: TGTGCCAGCAGCCTGGACAGGTCTAGCACAGATACGCAGTATTTT; J: TRBJ2-3; V: TRBV7-2; size: NA; D: TRBD1
CDR3: CASTVGGGSNYGYTF; DNA: TGTGCCAGCACCGTTGGGGGGGGGTCCAACTATGGCTACACCTTC; J: TRBJ1-2; V: TRBV28; size: few; D: NA
CDR3: CASSEPPRDRGIQPQHF; DNA: TGTGCCAGCAGTGAACCCCCCCGGGACAGGGGTATTCAGCCCCAGCATTTT; J: TRBJ1-5; V: TRBV6-1; size: NA; D: TRBD1
CDR3: CASSEWGQGNYGYTF; DNA: TGTGCCAGCAGTGAATGGGGACAGGGTAACTATGGCTACACCTTC; J: TRBJ1-2; V: TRBV25-1; size: NA; D: TRBD1
CDR3: CASSVGQRNTEAFF; DNA: TGTGCCAGTAGTGTCGGACAGAGGAACACTGAAGCTTTCTTT; J: TRBJ1-1; V: TRBV19; size: NA; D: NA
CDR3: CSAQPGNGNTIYF; DNA: TGCAGCGCCCAACCGGGGAATGGAAACACCATATATTTT; J: TRBJ1-3; V: TRBV29-1; size: NA; D: NA
CDR3: CATPQQAGTEAFF; DNA: TGTGCCACCCCTCAACAGGCCGGCACTGAAGCTTTCTTT; J: TRBJ1-1; V: TRBV6-5; size: NA; D: NA
CDR3: CASSRGDTQYF; DNA: TGTGCCAGCAGTCGGGGGGATACGCAGTATTTT; J: TRBJ2-3; V: TRBV6-1; size: NA; D: NA
CDR3: CATGQGDQPQHF; DNA: TGTGCCACCGGACAGGGAGATCAGCCCCAGCATTTT; J: TRBJ1-5; V: TRBV24-1; size: NA; D: TRBD1
CDR3: CASSRFGQGYAGGYTF; DNA: TGTGCCAGCAGTCGGTTCGGACAGGGTTATGCCGGTGGCTACACCTTC; J: TRBJ1-2; V: TRBV6-6; size: NA; D: TRBD1
CDR3: CASNRQFYGYTF; DNA: TGTGCCAGCAACCGACAGTTTTATGGCTACACCTTC; J: TRBJ1-2; V: TRBV6-5; size: NA; D: NA
CDR3: CASSLGGPWYF; DNA: TGTGCCAGCAGCTTGGGGGGGCCGTGGTACTTC; J: TRBJ2-4; V: TRBV5-5; size: NA; D: NA
CDR3: CASSPAGTGELFF; DNA: TGTGCCAGCTCACCAGCGGGAACCGGGGAGCTGTTTTTT; J: TRBJ2-2; V: TRBV18; size: NA; D: NA
CDR3: CASRVQSSYNSPLHF; DNA: TGTGCCAGCAGGGTACAGAGCTCCTATAATTCACCCCTCCACTTT; J: TRBJ1-6; V: TRBV2; size: once; D: NA
CDR3: CASSKTVPNSPLHF; DNA: TGTGCCAGCAGCAAGACAGTTCCCAATTCACCCCTCCACTTT; J: TRBJ1-6; V: TRBV9; size: NA; D: NA
CDR3: CASSLLDRADTEAFF; DNA: TGTGCCAGCAGCTTACTGGACAGGGCTGACACTGAAGCTTTCTTT; J: TRBJ1-1; V: TRBV7-9; size: NA; D: TRBD1
CDR3: CASIRSPGTREQYF; DNA: TGCGCCAGCATACGATCCCCCGGGACACGCGAGCAGTACTTC; J: TRBJ2-7; V: TRBV23-1; size: NA; D: NA
CDR3: CASRRQGVTGYTF; DNA: TGTGCCAGCAGGAGACAGGGGGTAACCGGCTACACCTTC; J: TRBJ1-2; V: TRBV6-5; size: once; D: TRBD1
CDR3: CASSSNPGRYTF; DNA: TGTGCCAGCAGCTCCAATCCAGGTCGCTACACCTTC; J: TRBJ1-2; V: TRBV5-5; size: NA; D: NA
CDR3: CASSSGTRGREFF; DNA: TGTGCCAGCAGTTCTGGGACTCGAGGAAGGGAGTTCTTC; J: TRBJ2-1; V: TRBV2; size: NA; D: NA
CDR3: CASSADRFSYEQYF; DNA: TGTGCCAGCAGTGCGGACAGGTTCTCCTACGAGCAGTACTTC; J: TRBJ2-7; V: TRBV2; size: NA; D: TRBD1
CDR3: CASSLFAGHSNQPQHF; DNA: TGTGCCAGCAGTTTATTCGCAGGGCATAGCAATCAGCCCCAGCATTTT; J: TRBJ1-5; V: TRBV28; size: few; D: NA
CDR3: CASRNGQGRWETQYF; DNA: TGTGCCAGCAGAAATGGACAGGGGAGGTGGGAGACCCAGTACTTC; J: TRBJ2-5; V: TRBV28; size: NA; D: TRBD1
CDR3: CASSQGRANEAFF; DNA: TGTGCCAGCAGTCAGGGGAGGGCCAATGAAGCTTTCTTT; J: TRBJ1-1; V: TRBV27; size: NA; D: NA
CDR3: CATRTSGGLSSYNEQFF; DNA: TGTGCCACTCGGACTAGCGGGGGCCTCAGCTCCTACAATGAGCAGTTCTTC; J: TRBJ2-1; V: TRBV19; size: NA; D: TRBD2